Listed below are T cell receptor beta chains from one sample, sequenced in a study of Graves' ophthalmopathy and Graves' hyperthyroidism. TCRdb used MiXCR to reprocess the multiplex PCR reads, holding one entry per CDR3 protein. The repertoire has about 550,000 distinct CDR3 sequences, about two fifths of them found once; the top ten carry about 4.2%. Sample: peripheral blood or thyroid tissue (not recorded which). Source of these receptors: an adult man with Graves' hyperthyroidism. Each CDR3 is given without its conserved first and last residue.

>TRBV7-9|TRBJ2-3
ASSFLNIGSDTQY
>TRBV29-1|TRBJ1-1
SVHRGGNTEAF
>TRBV24-1|TRBJ1-1
ATSDSNYAEAF
>TRBV19|TRBJ1-5
ASSTDGSNQPQH
>TRBV20-1|TRBJ1-5
SAIEGDSNQPQH
>TRBV2|TRBJ1-1
ASSDVRGVAF
>TRBV10-3|TRBJ2-3
AISETTDTQY
>TRBV29-1|TRBJ2-2
SVEETAGNTGELF
>TRBV11-2|TRBJ2-5
ASSRESTGLGAQY
>TRBV7-9|TRBJ2-7
AGGGGGEGTYEQY
>TRBV20-1|TRBJ2-5
SARPLAGALQETQY
>TRBV19|TRBJ2-7
ASSGNRQNGEQY
>TRBV19|TRBJ1-3
ASPPRSGNTIY
>TRBV28|TRBJ1-6
ASSPAGPSPLH
>TRBV19|TRBJ2-2
ASSSRRSPSTGELF
>TRBV29-1|TRBJ1-1
SVAPGTANTEAF
>TRBV20-1|TRBJ2-7
SARTGVYEQY
>TRBV9|TRBJ1-1
ASSETGVNTEAF
>TRBV20-1|TRBJ2-2
SAGATGELF
>TRBV28|TRBJ1-5
ASSLPGGSNQPQH
>TRBV7-9|TRBJ2-7
ASSRDRFSYEQY
>TRBV2|NA
ASRLFHGEQF
>TRBV5-8|TRBJ2-2
ASSAQGFTGELF
>TRBV7-2|TRBJ1-5
ASSFSGGQETQH
>TRBV2|TRBJ1-2
ASSFPQGIYGYT
>TRBV20-1|TRBJ2-5
SAGGLAGETQY
>TRBV7-2|TRBJ1-2
ASSLNRGYGYT
>TRBV19|TRBJ1-5
ASTARISNQPQH
>TRBV10-3|TRBJ1-1
AISEVAGATFEAF
>TRBV20-1|TRBJ1-2
SAVERDYGYT
>TRBV19|TRBJ1-5
ASSNVGQPQH
>TRBV7-3|TRBJ1-6
ASSLTSGTGYNSPLH
>TRBV14|TRBJ2-3
ASSKDSGYSTDTQY
>TRBV9|TRBJ1-1
ASSVGKGRDTEAF
>TRBV20-1|TRBJ2-2
SAREPSGRGYGELF
>TRBV12-3/TRBV12-4|TRBJ2-2
ASTLQMADNTGELF
>TRBV4-1|TRBJ1-1
ASSDLPGQGAEAF
>TRBV5-4|TRBJ2-6
ASSTGTGSGANVLT
>TRBV29-1|TRBJ1-1
SVAGDENTEAF
>TRBV5-5|TRBJ2-2
ASSFRGGLFESDTGELF
>TRBV6-6|TRBJ1-1
ASSSISMNTEAF
>TRBV5-4|TRBJ1-1
ASSPQTGSNTEAF
>TRBV7-9|TRBJ1-2
ASSLGPLQGGVNGYT
>TRBV19|TRBJ2-7
ASSTGRGSYEQY
>TRBV29-1|TRBJ1-4
SVDEGAEKLF
>TRBV29-1|TRBJ2-5
SVEEGLAGGETQY